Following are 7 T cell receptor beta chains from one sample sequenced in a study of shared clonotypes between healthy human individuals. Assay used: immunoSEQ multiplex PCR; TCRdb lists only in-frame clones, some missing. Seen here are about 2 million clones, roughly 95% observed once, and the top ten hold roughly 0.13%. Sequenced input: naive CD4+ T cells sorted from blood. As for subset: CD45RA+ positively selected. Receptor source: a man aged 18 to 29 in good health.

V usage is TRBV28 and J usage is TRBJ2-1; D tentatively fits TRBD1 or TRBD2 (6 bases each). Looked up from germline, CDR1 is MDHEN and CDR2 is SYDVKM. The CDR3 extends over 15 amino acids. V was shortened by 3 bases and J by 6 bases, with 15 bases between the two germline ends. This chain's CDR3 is CASSFPRGPGNEQFF. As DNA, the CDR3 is TGTGCCAGCAGTTTCCCACGGGGGCCCGGCAATGAGCAGTTCTTC.

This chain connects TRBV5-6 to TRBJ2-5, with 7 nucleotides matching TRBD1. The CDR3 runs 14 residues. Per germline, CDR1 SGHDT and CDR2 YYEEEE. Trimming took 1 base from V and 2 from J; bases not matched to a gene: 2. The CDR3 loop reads CASSLTGEQETQYF. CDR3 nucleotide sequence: TGTGCCAGCAGCTTGACAGGGGAACAAGAGACCCAGTACTTC.

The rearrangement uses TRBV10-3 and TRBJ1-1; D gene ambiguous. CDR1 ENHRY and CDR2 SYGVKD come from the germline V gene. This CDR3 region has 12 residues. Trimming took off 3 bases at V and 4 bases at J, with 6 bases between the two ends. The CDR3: CAISDLPTEAFF. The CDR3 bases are TGTGCCATCAGTGATTTACCCACTGAAGCTTTCTTT.

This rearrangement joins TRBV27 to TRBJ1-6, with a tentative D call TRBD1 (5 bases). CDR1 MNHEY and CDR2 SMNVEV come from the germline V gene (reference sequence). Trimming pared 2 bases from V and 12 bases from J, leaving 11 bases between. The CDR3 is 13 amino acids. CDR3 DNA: TGTGCCAGCAGTTTACTGGGGGAAAGACCCCTCCACTTT. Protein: CASSLLGERPLHF.

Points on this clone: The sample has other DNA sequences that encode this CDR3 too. CDR3 nucleotide sequence: TGTGCCAGCTCGCCAGGGTCAACTAATGAAAAACTGTTTTTT. It codes for CASSPGSTNEKLFF. The chain joins TRBV18 to TRBJ1-4; tentatively, D is TRBD1 (5 bases). Germline CDR1 is KGHSH and CDR2 is LQKENI. V dropped 6 bases and J dropped 0 bases, with 8 bases sitting between them. CDR3 length: 14 residues.

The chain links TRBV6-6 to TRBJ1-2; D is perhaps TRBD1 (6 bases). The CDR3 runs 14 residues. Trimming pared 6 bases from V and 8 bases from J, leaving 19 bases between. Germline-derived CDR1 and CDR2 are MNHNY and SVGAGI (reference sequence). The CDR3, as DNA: TGTGCCAGCAGCCCGAGGGGGGGCGGCGAGGGCTACACCTTC. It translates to CASSPRGGGEGYTF.

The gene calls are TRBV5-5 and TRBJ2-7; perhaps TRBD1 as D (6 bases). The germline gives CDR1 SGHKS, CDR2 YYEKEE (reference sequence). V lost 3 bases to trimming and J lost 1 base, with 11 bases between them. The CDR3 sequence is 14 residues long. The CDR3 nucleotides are TGTGCCAGCAGCTCGAGACAGGTTTCCTACGAGCAGTACTTC. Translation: CASSSRQVSYEQYF.